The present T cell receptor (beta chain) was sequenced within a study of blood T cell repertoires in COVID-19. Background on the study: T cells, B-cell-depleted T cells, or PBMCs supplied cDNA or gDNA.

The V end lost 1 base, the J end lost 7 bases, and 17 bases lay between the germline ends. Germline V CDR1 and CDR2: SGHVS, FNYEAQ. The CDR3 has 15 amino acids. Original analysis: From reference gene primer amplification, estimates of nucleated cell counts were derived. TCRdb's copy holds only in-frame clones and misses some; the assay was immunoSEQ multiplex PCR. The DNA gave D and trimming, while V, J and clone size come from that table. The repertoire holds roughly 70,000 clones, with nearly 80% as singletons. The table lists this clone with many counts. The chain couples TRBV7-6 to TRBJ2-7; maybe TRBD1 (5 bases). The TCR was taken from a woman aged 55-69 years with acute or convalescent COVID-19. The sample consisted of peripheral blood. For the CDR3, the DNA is TGTGCCAGCAGCTTAGTGGTTAGACCGTCAGGGGAGCAGTACTTC. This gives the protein CASSLVVRPSGEQYF.